A single sample gave rise to the 15 T cell receptor beta chains below, sequenced in a study of human T cells and chemical hapten exposure. The time point: pre-sensitization, week 0. Treatment reported: therapeutic diphenylcyclopropenone sensitization with weekly scalp DPC. TCRdb re-derived calls from the RACE reads in MiXCR, one entry per CDR3 protein. The table shows some 330,000 distinct CDR3 sequences, with 5.5% occurring only once. The source was whole blood, collected in connection with sensitization to the hapten diphenylcyclopropenone (DPC). The source is a woman between 18 and 29 years old with alopecia areata. Some clones in this sample may be carry-over from other donors' samples.

In its sample, this clonotype was seen a few times. The chain combines TRBV6-6 with TRBJ1-5; a weak D match, TRBD1 (6 bases). The germline V and J ends were trimmed by 3 bases and 0 bases, with 9 bases remaining between them. This CDR3 is built from 15 residues. Per the germline V gene, CDR1 is MNHNY and CDR2 is SVGAGI (reference sequence). The CDR3 spells CASSYTTGSNQPQHF. Written as DNA, the CDR3 is TGTGCCAGCAGTTATACGACAGGTAGCAATCAGCCCCAGCATTTT.

The table lists this clonotype with many counts. The chain links TRBV6-5 to TRBJ1-1, with D perhaps TRBD1 (6 bases). CDR1 MNHEY and CDR2 SVGAGI come from the germline V gene. The CDR3 sequence is 14 residues long. V dropped 5 bases and J dropped 10 bases, with 20 bases sitting between them. CDR3 residues: CASSIDGLVRGAFF. CDR3 DNA: TGTGCCAGCAGTATCGACGGGTTAGTCAGGGGAGCTTTCTTT.

This clonotype has more than one count but fewer than ten. This chain connects TRBV3-1 to TRBJ2-4, with D possibly matching TRBD2 (6 bases). Germline V gives CDR1 LGHDT, CDR2 YNNKEL (reference sequence). Trimming cost V 4 bases and J 0 bases, with 13 bases left between them. The CDR3 extends over 16 amino acids. CDR3 protein: CASSPTSLIAKNIQYF. The CDR3 DNA is TGTGCCAGCAGCCCAACTAGCCTCATAGCCAAAAACATTCAGTACTTC.

The table lists this clonotype with many counts. The rearrangement links TRBV7-2 to TRBJ2-5; D is ambiguous. V was shortened by 2 bases and J by 6 bases, with 4 bases between the two germline ends. Germline V lookup: CDR1 SGHTA, CDR2 FQGNSA. The CDR3 sequence is 11 residues long. The CDR3 here is CASSLTKTQYF. CDR3 bases: TGTGCCAGCAGCTTAACTAAGACCCAGTACTTC. Full variable domain (remainder filled in from reference TRBV7-2 and TRBJ2-5): GAGVSQSPSNKVTEKGKDVELRCDPISGHTALYWYRQSLGQGLEFLIYFQGNSAPDKSGLPSDRFSAERTGGSVSTLTIQRTQQEDSAVYLCASSLTKTQYFGPGTRLLVL.

In this sample, this clonotype turned up many times. The rearrangement uses TRBV3-1 and TRBJ1-1; D gene unclear. The V end lost 1 base, the J end lost 4 bases, and 7 bases lay between the germline ends. CDR3 length equals 13 residues. Looked up from germline, CDR1 is LGHDT and CDR2 is YNNKEL (reference sequence). Written as DNA, the CDR3 is TGTGCCAGCAGCCAAGTGTTGGGCACTGAAGCTTTCTTT. Translation gives CASSQVLGTEAFF.

This clonotype was seen at least ten times. The CDR3 spells CASRGVHTEAFF. CDR3 DNA: TGTGCCAGCAGAGGGGTACACACTGAAGCTTTCTTT. V gene TRBV12-3 or TRBV12-4 combines with J gene TRBJ1-1, with a possible D match to TRBD1 (5 bases). The CDR3 contains 12 residues. The V and J ends lost 6 bases and 3 bases respectively, with 8 bases between them.

This clonotype turned up a few times. The V and J genes are TRBV27 and TRBJ2-7, with 11 bases matching TRBD1. This CDR3 spans 16 amino acids. The germline gives CDR1 MNHEY, CDR2 SMNVEV (reference sequence). J gave up 6 bases and V 3 bases, and 10 bases lay outside the gene matches. CDR3 DNA: TGTGCCAGCAGTTTTTGGGGAGGACAGGGGGCGATCGAGCAGTACTTC. Amino acids: CASSFWGGQGAIEQYF.

The rearrangement joins TRBV19 to TRBJ1-2, with 7 nucleotides matching TRBD1. Germline CDR1 LNHDA, CDR2 SQIVND (reference sequence). J lost 1 base, V lost 6 bases, and 17 bases had no gene match. The CDR3 is 18 amino acids. The CDR3 region is CASRTSLRDSGFNYGYTF. As DNA, the CDR3 is TGTGCCAGTAGGACCTCCTTGAGGGACAGCGGATTTAACTATGGCTACACCTTC.

This clonotype was recorded a few times. The J gene is TRBJ1-6, the V gene TRBV7-3; D is ambiguous. Germline CDR1 is SGHTA and CDR2 is FQGTGA. Trimming shortened V by 6 bases and J by 7 bases, and 16 bases separated the two germline ends. This CDR3 region has 15 residues. The CDR3 here is CASRREDLVNSPLHF. The CDR3 bases are TGTGCCAGCAGGAGAGAGGACCTAGTAAATTCACCCCTCCACTTT.

This clonotype was seen repeatedly, ten times or more. V gene TRBV6-1 combines with J gene TRBJ2-7, with D perhaps matching TRBD2 (7 bases). CDR1 is MNHNS and CDR2 is SASEGT in the germline V gene. Trimming shortened V by 9 bases and J by 0 bases, and 15 bases separated the two germline ends. The CDR3 runs 14 residues. CDR3 DNA: TGTGCCAGTGCGGGTCGGGGGGCCTCCTACGAGCAGTACTTC. This gives the protein CASAGRGASYEQYF.

This clonotype was seen a few times. CDR3 DNA sequence: TGCGCCAGCAGCTCAAATAGCGGGGGGGCCGGAGATACGCAGTATTTT. Translated, it gives CASSSNSGGAGDTQYF. This chain uses TRBV5-1 with TRBJ2-3, with TRBD2 matching 11 bases. The J segment lost 5 bases and the V segment lost 3 bases, leaving 8 bases of the junction unmatched. CDR1 is SGHRS and CDR2 is YFSETQ in the germline V gene. The CDR3 runs 16 residues. Full variable domain (rest looked up from reference TRBV5-1 and TRBJ2-3): KAGVTQTPRYLIKTRGQQVTLSCSPISGHRSVSWYQQTPGQGLQFLFEYFSETQRNKGNFPGRFSGRQFSNSRSEMNVSTLELGDSALYLCASSSNSGGAGDTQYFGPGTRLTVL.

This clonotype was observed at least ten times. J is TRBJ1-1 and V is TRBV4-3; no clear D. Germline loops: CDR1 LGHNA, CDR2 YSLEER. With 0 bases removed from V and 0 bases from J, the gap between germline ends came to 20 bases. This CDR3 has 19 amino acids. CDR3 in amino acids: CASSQDRLSHAAMNTEAFF. The DNA of the CDR3 is TGCGCCAGCAGCCAAGATCGACTTTCCCACGCAGCCATGAACACTGAAGCTTTCTTT.

CDR3 sequence reads: CASHRTRSNEQFF. The CDR3 coding sequence is TGTGCCAGCCACAGGACTAGAAGCAATGAGCAGTTCTTC. The rearrangement links TRBV12-3 or TRBV12-4 to TRBJ2-1; TRBD2 matches at 7 bases. V was pared by 8 bases and J by 6 bases, with 7 bases of the junction left unmatched. This CDR3 is built from 13 residues.

This clonotype occurred many times. The chain is built from TRBV6-6 and TRBJ1-3; D remains ambiguous. Germline V gives CDR1 MNHNY, CDR2 SVGAGI (reference sequence). V shed 3 bases and J shed 0 bases, with 15 bases lying between them. The CDR3 covers 17 residues. The CDR3 DNA follows: TGTGCCAGCAGTTATTTCCCCGACCCAAACTCTGGAAACACCATATATTTT. It codes for CASSYFPDPNSGNTIYF.

The table lists this clonotype with a few counts. The rearrangement links TRBV28 to TRBJ1-5; 8 positions match TRBD1. CDR1 is MDHEN and CDR2 is SYDVKM in the germline V gene. CDR3 length equals 15 residues. The V segment lost 4 bases and the J segment 6 bases; nucleotides outside the gene matches: 8. The CDR3 DNA reads TGTGCCAGCAGTTCCCCGGCAGGGGGCGTTCAGCCCCAGCATTTT. This codes for CASSSPAGGVQPQHF.